The TCR beta chain described here comes from a study of blood T cell repertoires in COVID-19. Turning to the study itself: The analysed material was cDNA or gDNA that came from T cells, B-cell-depleted T cells, or PBMCs.

V lost 4 bases to trimming and J lost 8 bases, with 17 bases between them. CDR3 size: 14 residues. In germline, CDR1 is MNHEY, CDR2 SVGAGI. TCRdb's copy holds only in-frame clones and misses some; the assay was immunoSEQ multiplex PCR. The table records about 52,000 clones, 80% to 95% of them present only once. The chain recombines TRBV6-5 with TRBJ1-2; D is possibly TRBD1 (6 bases). The receptor was derived from a human donor in a cohort sampled during active COVID-19. Input material: peripheral blood. The CDR3 is CASSSWGGLGGYTF. CDR3 DNA: TGTGCCAGCAGTTCCTGGGGGGGGCTGGGGGGCTACACCTTC.